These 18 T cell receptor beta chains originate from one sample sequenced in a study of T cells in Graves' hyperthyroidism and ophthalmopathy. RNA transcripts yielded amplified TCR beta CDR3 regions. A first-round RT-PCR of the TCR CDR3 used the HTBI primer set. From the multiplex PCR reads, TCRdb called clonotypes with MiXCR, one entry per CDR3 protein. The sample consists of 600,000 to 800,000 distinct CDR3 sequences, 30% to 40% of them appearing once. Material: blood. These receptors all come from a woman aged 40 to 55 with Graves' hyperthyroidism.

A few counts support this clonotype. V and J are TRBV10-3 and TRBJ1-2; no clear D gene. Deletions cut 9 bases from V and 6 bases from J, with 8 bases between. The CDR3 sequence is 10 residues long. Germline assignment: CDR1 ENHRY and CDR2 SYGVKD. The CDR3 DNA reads TGTGCCATTGGACGGGATGGCTACACCTTC. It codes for CAIGRDGYTF.

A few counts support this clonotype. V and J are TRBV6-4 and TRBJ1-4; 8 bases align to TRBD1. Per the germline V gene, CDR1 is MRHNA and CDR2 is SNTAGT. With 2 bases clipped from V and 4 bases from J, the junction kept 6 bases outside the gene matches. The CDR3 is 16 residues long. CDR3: CASSDTGQVVNEKLFF. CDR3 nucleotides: TGTGCCAGCAGTGACACGGGACAGGTGGTTAATGAAAAACTGTTTTTT.

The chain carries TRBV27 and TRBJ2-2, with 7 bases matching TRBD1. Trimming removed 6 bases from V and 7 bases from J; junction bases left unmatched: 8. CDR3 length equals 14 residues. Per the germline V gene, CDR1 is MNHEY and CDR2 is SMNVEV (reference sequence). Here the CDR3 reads CASRPDRASGELFF. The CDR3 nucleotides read TGTGCCAGCAGACCTGACAGGGCGAGCGGGGAGCTGTTTTTT.

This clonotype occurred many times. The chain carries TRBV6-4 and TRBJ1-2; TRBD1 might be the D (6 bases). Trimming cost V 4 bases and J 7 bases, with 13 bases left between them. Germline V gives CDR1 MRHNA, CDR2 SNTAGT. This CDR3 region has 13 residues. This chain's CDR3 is CASSATGSGGYTF. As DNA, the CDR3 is TGTGCCAGCAGTGCCACAGGGTCGGGTGGCTACACCTTC.

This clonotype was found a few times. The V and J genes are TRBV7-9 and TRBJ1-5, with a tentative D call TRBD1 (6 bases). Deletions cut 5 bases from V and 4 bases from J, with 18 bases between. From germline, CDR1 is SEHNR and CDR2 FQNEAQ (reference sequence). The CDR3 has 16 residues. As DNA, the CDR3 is TGTGCCAGCAGCCGCGCGGGGGGCGAGGGGAATCAGCCCCAGCATTTT. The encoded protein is CASSRAGGEGNQPQHF.

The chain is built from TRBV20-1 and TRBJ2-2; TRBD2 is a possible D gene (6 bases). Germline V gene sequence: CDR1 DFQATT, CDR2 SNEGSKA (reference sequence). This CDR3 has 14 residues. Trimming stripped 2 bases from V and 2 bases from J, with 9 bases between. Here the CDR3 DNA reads TGCAGTGCTAGAAAACTAGCAAACACCGGGGAGCTGTTTTTT. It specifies CSARKLANTGELFF.

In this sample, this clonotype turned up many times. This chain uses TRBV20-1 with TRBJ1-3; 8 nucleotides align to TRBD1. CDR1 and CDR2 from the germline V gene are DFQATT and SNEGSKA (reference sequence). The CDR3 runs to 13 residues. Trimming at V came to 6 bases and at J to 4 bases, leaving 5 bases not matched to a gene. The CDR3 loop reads CSAPQGAGNTIYF. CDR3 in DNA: TGCAGTGCCCCGCAGGGGGCGGGAAACACCATATATTTT.

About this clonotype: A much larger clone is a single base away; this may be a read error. The chain's CDR3 is CSVATGTNEKLFF. CDR3 in DNA: TGCAGCGTTGCAACGGGGACTAATGAAAAACTGTTTTTT. The chain joins TRBV29-1 to TRBJ1-4, with D hard to call. The length of the CDR3 is 13 residues. CDR1 and CDR2 (germline): SQVTM, ANQGSEA. V gave up 4 bases and J gave up 2 bases, with 8 bases separating them. The variable domain in full, with the rest retrieved from reference TRBV29-1 and TRBJ1-4, is SAVISQKPSRDICQRGTSLTIQCQVDSQVTMMFWYRQQPGQSLTLIATANQGSEATYESGFVIDKFPISRPNLTFSTLTVSNMSPEDSSIYLCSVATGTNEKLFFGSGTQLSVL.

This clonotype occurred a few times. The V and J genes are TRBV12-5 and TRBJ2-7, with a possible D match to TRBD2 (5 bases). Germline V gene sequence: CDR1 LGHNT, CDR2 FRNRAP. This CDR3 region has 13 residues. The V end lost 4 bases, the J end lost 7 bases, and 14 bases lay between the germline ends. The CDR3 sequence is CASGSGWGEEQYF. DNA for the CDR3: TGTGCTAGTGGTTCGGGGTGGGGAGAAGAGCAGTACTTC.

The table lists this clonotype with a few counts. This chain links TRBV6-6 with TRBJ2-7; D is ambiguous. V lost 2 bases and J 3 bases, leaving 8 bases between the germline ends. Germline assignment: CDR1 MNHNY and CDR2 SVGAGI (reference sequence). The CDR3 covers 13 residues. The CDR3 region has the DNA TGTGCCAGCAGTTACGCAGGATACTACGAGCAGTACTTC. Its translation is CASSYAGYYEQYF.

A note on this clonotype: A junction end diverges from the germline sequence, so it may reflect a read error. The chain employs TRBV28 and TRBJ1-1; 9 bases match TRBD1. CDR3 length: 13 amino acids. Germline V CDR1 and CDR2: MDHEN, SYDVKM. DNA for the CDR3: TGTGCCATTCAGTCGGGACAGGGATTTATGCGAAACTTT. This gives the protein CAIQSGQGFMRNF.

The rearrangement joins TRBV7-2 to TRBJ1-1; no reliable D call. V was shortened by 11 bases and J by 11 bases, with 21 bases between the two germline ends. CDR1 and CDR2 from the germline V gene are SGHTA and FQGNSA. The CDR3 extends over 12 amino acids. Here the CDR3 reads CAWSVPGPEAFF. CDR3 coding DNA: TGTGCCTGGAGTGTACCCGGTCCCGAGGCTTTCTTT.

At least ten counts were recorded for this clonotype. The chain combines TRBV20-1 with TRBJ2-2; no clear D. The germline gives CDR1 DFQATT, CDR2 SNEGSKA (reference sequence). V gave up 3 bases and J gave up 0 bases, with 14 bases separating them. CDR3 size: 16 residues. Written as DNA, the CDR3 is TGCAGTGCTAGCGGCGGAACCAAGACGAACACCGGGGAGCTGTTTTTT. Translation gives CSASGGTKTNTGELFF.

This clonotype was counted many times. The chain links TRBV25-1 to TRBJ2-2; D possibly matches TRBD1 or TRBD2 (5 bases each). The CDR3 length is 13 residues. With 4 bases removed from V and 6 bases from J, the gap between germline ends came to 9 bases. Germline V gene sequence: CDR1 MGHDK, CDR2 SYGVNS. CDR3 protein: CASSVGGPGELFF. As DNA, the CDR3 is TGTGCCAGCAGTGTTGGGGGTCCCGGGGAGCTGTTTTTT.

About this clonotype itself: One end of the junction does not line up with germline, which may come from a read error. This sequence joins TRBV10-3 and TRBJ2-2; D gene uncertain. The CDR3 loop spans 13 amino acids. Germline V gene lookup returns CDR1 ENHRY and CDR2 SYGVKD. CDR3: CASSYSTAGELFF. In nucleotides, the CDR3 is TGTGCCAGCAGTTACAGCACGGCCGGGGAGCTGTTTTTT.

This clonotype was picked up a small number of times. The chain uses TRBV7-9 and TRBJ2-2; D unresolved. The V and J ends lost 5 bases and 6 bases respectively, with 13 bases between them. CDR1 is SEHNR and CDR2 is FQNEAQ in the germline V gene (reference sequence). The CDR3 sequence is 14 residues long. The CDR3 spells CASSPMAVSGELFF. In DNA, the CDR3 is TGTGCCAGCAGCCCAATGGCGGTATCCGGGGAGCTGTTTTTT.

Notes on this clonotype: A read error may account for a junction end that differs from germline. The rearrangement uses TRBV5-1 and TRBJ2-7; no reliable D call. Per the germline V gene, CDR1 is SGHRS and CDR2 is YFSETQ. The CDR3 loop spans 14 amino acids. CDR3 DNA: TGCGCCAGCAGCCCCCGATATTACACCTACAAGCAGTACTTC. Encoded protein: CASSPRYYTYKQYF.

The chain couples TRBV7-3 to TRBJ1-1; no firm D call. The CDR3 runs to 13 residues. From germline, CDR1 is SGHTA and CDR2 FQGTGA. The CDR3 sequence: CESIQSMNTEAFF. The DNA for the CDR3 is TGTGAGTCGATCCAGAGCATGAACACTGAAGCTTTCTTT.